One sample yielded the 14 T cell receptor beta chains listed below, sequenced in a study of blood T cell repertoires in COVID-19. Measured with immunoSEQ multiplex PCR; TCRdb has only the in-frame clones, and not every one. The sample includes 100,000 to 150,000 clones, around 83% of them seen just once. Sequenced: peripheral blood. The receptor set was obtained from a middle-aged man with active or convalescent COVID-19.

At least ten counts were recorded for this clone. The gene calls are TRBV7-9 and TRBJ1-1; possible D gene TRBD1, 5 bases. The CDR3 is 15 residues long. Between the trimmed V and J ends, which lost 8 bases and 4 bases, there was a span of 20 bases. CDR1 SEHNR and CDR2 FQNEAQ come from the germline V gene (reference sequence). CDR3: CASRPGRLLSTEAFF. The CDR3 coding sequence is TGTGCCAGCCGTCCAGGGAGGTTATTGAGCACTGAAGCTTTCTTT. The whole variable domain, remainder taken from reference TRBV7-9 and TRBJ1-1, is DTGVSQNPRHKITKRGQNVTFRCDPISEHNRLYWYRQTLGQGPEFLTYFQNEAQLEKSRLLSDRFSAERPKGSFSTLEIQRTEQGDSAMYLCASRPGRLLSTEAFFGQGTRLTVV.

The V and J genes are TRBV7-9 and TRBJ1-1; D remains ambiguous. The length of the CDR3 is 16 residues. Germline-derived CDR1 and CDR2 are SEHNR and FQNEAQ (reference sequence). V was shortened by 0 bases and J by 4 bases, with 15 bases between the two germline ends. CDR3 coding DNA: TGTGCCAGCAGCTTAGCGACCGGGTGGCTTGGCACTGAAGCTTTCTTT. It codes for CASSLATGWLGTEAFF.

In DNA form, the CDR3 reads TGTGCCTGGAGTGTACAGGGGGTCGGGACTAGCGTTGTAGATACGCAGTATTTT. Protein sequence: CAWSVQGVGTSVVDTQYF. The chain combines TRBV30 with TRBJ2-3; TRBD2 agrees at 10 bases. CDR1 and CDR2 from the germline V gene are GTSNPN and SVGIG (reference sequence). V trimming: 0 bases; J trimming: 5 bases; junction bases outside the gene matches: 14. The CDR3 sequence is 18 residues long.

There are a few counts of this clone. One end of the junction does not line up with germline, which may come from a read error. This chain uses TRBV7-3 with TRBJ2-7; D might be TRBD2 (6 bases). The CDR3 length is 14 residues. CDR1 is SGHTA, CDR2 FQGTGA, per germline. The CDR3 here is CASTLRGITYEQYF. CDR3 DNA: TGTGCCAGCACCTTACGGGGGATAACCTACGAGCAGTACTTC.

The chain uses TRBV19 and TRBJ2-7; 11 bases map to TRBD1. CDR1 LNHDA and CDR2 SQIVND come from the germline V gene (reference sequence). V shed 4 bases, J shed 5 bases, and the junction held 4 bases outside the gene matches. The CDR3 is 14 residues long. The CDR3 DNA reads TGTGCCAGTAGTAGTGTGGACAGGGGGCACGAGCAGTACTTC. Amino acids: CASSSVDRGHEQYF.

The chain uses TRBV7-2 and TRBJ2-1; TRBD1 might be the D (5 bases). The CDR3 covers 14 residues. Germline CDR1 and CDR2: SGHTA and FQGNSA. V was pared by 10 bases and J by 2 bases, with 15 bases between. The CDR3 region has the DNA TGTGCCACCCCGGGCAGGGCCACCTACAATGAGCAGTTCTTC. Protein product: CATPGRATYNEQFF. The full variable domain, its missing parts supplied by reference TRBV7-2 and TRBJ2-1, is GAGVSQSPSNKVTEKGKDVELRCDPISGHTALYWYRQSLGQGLEFLIYFQGNSAPDKSGLPSDRFSAERTGGSVSTLTIQRTQQEDSAVYLCATPGRATYNEQFFGPGTRLTVL.

The chain has TRBV30 and TRBJ2-6; TRBD1 might be the D (6 bases). The CDR3 runs to 15 residues. V lost 3 bases and J 4 bases, leaving 13 bases between the germline ends. Looked up from germline, CDR1 is GTSNPN and CDR2 is SVGIG (reference sequence). CDR3 sequence: CAWRTGPSGANVLTF. The DNA of the CDR3 is TGTGCCTGGAGGACAGGCCCGTCGGGGGCCAACGTCCTGACTTTC.

The rearrangement joins TRBV5-4 to TRBJ2-7, with 10 nucleotides matching TRBD2. The CDR3 sequence is 16 residues long. Germline CDR1 is SGHNT and CDR2 is YYREEE (reference sequence). Unmatched junction bases numbered 9, after V lost 3 bases and J lost 3 bases. Here the CDR3 DNA reads TGTGCCAGCAGCTGGGGCGTCAGCGGGGGGGGCTACGAGCAGTACTTC. This translates into CASSWGVSGGGYEQYF.

J is TRBJ1-4 and V is TRBV19; maybe TRBD1 (6 bases). Germline CDR1 reads LNHDA; CDR2 reads SQIVND (reference sequence). CDR3 length: 14 amino acids. Trimming removed 11 bases from V and 8 bases from J, with 21 bases in between. CDR3 amino acids: CAVRGGGEGEKLFF. In nucleotides, the CDR3 is TGTGCCGTCCGAGGGGGGGGCGAAGGGGAAAAACTGTTTTTT.

This clone was seen a single time. The rearrangement links TRBV10-3 to TRBJ2-5, with 9 bases matching TRBD2. Germline CDR1 is ENHRY and CDR2 is SYGVKD. The V gene end was trimmed by 2 bases and the J gene end by 5 bases; junction bases not matched to a gene: 0. This CDR3 spans 13 amino acids. This CDR3 is CAISESGGETQYF. CDR3 bases: TGTGCCATCAGTGAGAGCGGGGGGGAGACCCAGTACTTC.

CDR3 DNA sequence: TGCGCCAGCAGCCAAGATTCGACAGGGGGCAGCAATCAGCCCCAGCATTTT. Protein: CASSQDSTGGSNQPQHF. The chain joins TRBV4-3 to TRBJ1-5, with 10 bases aligning to TRBD1. The CDR3 has 17 residues. V lost 0 bases and J lost 1; bases outside the gene matches: 3. From germline, CDR1 is LGHNA and CDR2 YSLEER.

V usage is TRBV27 and J usage is TRBJ1-5, with TRBD1 as a possible D gene (5 bases). The germline V gene has CDR1 MNHEY and CDR2 SMNVEV (reference sequence). V was pared by 5 bases and J by 2 bases, with 16 bases between. The CDR3 length is 16 residues. The CDR3 region is CASSANRLLGNQPQHF. Here the CDR3 DNA reads TGTGCCAGCAGTGCGAACAGGCTACTCGGCAATCAGCCCCAGCATTTT.

The chain joins TRBV6-2 or TRBV6-3 to TRBJ2-5, with TRBD2 matching over 11 bases. Germline V gene sequence: CDR1 MNHEY, CDR2 SVGEGT. The CDR3 extends over 16 amino acids. J gave up 5 bases and V 2 bases, and 7 bases lay outside the gene matches. CDR3 amino acids: CASSYTSGGAWETQYF. As DNA, the CDR3 is TGTGCCAGCAGTTACACTAGCGGGGGAGCCTGGGAGACCCAGTACTTC.

This clone was counted once. In DNA form, the CDR3 reads TGCGCCAGCAGGGAAGAAACGGGACAGAAGGGAGAGACCCAGTACTTC. This codes for CASREETGQKGETQYF. The rearrangement links TRBV10-1 to TRBJ2-5; TRBD1 aligns across 7 bases. This CDR3 is built from 16 residues. V was clipped by 6 bases and J by 4 bases; unmatched bases: 14. Germline CDR1 reads WNHNN; CDR2 reads SYGVQD (reference sequence).